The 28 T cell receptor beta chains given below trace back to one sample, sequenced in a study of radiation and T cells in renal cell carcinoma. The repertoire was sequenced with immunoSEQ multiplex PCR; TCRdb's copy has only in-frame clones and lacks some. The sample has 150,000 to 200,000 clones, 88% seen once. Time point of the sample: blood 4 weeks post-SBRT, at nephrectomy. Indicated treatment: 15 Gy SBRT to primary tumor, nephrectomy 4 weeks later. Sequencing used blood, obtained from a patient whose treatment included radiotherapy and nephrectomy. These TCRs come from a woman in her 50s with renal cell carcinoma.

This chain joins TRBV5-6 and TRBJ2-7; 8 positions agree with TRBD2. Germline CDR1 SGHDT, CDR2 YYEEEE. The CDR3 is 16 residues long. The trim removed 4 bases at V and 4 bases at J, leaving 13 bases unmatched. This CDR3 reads CASSPRLARTPYEQYF. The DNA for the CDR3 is TGTGCCAGCAGCCCCCGACTAGCGAGGACCCCTTACGAGCAGTACTTC.

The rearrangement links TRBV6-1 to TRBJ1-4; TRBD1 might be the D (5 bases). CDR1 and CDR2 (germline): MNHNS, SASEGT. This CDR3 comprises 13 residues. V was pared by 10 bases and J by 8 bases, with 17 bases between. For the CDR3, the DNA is TGTGCCACCTCATGGGGGGGTGAAGAAAAACTGTTTTTT. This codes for CATSWGGEEKLFF.

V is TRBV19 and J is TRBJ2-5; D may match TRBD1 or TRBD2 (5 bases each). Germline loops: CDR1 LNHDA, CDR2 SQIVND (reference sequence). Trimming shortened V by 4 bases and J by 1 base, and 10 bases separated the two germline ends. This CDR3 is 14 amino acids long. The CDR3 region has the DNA TGTGCCAGTAGTACTCGGGACGGCCAAGAGACCCAGTACTTC. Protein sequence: CASSTRDGQETQYF.

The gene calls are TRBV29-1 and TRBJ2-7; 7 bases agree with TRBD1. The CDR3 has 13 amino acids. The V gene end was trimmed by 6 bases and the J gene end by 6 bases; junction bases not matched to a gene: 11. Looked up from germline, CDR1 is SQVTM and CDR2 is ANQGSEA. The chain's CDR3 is CSVGQARFSEQYF. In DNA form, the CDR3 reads TGCAGCGTCGGACAGGCCCGGTTTAGCGAGCAGTACTTC.

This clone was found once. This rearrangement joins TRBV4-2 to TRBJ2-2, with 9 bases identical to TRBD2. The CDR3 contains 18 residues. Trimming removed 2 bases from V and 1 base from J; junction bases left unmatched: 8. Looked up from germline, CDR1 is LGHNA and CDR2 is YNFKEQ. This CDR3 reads CASSQLWRGGRNTGELFF. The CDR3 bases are TGTGCCAGCAGCCAACTCTGGCGGGGGGGCCGGAACACCGGGGAGCTGTTTTTT.

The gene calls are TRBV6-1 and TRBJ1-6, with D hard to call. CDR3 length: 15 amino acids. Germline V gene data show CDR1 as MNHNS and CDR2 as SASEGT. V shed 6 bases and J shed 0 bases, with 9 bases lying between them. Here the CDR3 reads CASRLESSYNSPLHF. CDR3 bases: TGTGCCAGCAGATTAGAGAGCTCCTATAATTCACCCCTCCACTTT.

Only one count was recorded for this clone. CDR3 region: CASRPGQGMNTEAFF. As DNA, the CDR3 is TGTGCCAGCAGGCCGGGACAGGGAATGAACACTGAAGCTTTCTTT. V gene TRBV2 combines with J gene TRBJ1-1; TRBD1 matches at 9 bases. This CDR3 has 15 residues. From germline, CDR1 is SNHLY and CDR2 FYNNEI. With V trimmed by 6 bases and J by 0 bases, 5 bases remained unmatched.

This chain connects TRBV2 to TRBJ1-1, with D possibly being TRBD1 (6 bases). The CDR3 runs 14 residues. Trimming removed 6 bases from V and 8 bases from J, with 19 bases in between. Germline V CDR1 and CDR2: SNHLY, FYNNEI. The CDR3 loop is CASSLDRLFREAFF. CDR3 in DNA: TGTGCCAGCAGCCTCGACAGGCTCTTTAGAGAAGCTTTCTTT.

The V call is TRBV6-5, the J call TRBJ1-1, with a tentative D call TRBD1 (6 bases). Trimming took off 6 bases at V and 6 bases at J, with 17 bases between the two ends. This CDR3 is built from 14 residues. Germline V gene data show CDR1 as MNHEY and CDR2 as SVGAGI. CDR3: CASRPGTISSEAFF. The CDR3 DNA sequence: TGTGCCAGCAGGCCTGGGACAATATCTTCTGAAGCTTTCTTT.

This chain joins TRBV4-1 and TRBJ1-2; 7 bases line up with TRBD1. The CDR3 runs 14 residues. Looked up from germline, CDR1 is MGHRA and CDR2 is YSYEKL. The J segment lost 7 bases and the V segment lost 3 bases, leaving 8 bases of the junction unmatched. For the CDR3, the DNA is TGCGCCAGCAGCCATCAAACAGGGGTAGGTGGCTACACCTTC. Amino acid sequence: CASSHQTGVGGYTF.

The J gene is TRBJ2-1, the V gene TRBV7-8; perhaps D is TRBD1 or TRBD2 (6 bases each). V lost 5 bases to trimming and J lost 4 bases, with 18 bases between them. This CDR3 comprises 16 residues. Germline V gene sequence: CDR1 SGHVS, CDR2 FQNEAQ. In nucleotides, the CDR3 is TGTGCCAGCAGCCCACCCGGGGGCTCGAGTTACAATGAGCAGTTCTTC. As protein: CASSPPGGSSYNEQFF. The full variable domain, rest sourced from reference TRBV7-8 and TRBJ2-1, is GAGVSQSPRYKVAKRGQDVALRCDPISGHVSLFWYQQALGQGPEFLTYFQNEAQLDKSGLPSDRFFAERPEGSVSTLKIQRTQQEDSAVYLCASSPPGGSSYNEQFFGPGTRLTVL.

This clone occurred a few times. The CDR3 here is CASSRRIQETQYF. CDR3 coding DNA: TGTGCCAGCAGCCGCAGGATACAAGAGACCCAGTACTTC. The V gene is TRBV7-3, the J gene TRBJ2-5; D uncertain. There are 13 residues in the CDR3. Trimming left V 5 bases short and J 2 bases short, with 9 bases between. CDR1 SGHTA and CDR2 FQGTGA come from the germline V gene. The full variable domain, in which reference TRBV7-3 and TRBJ2-5 provide the parts outside the CDR3, is GAGVSQTPSNKVTEKGKYVELRCDPISGHTALYWYRQSLGQGPEFLIYFQGTGAADDSGLPNDRFFAVRPEGSVSTLKIQRTERGDSAVYLCASSRRIQETQYFGPGTRLLVL.

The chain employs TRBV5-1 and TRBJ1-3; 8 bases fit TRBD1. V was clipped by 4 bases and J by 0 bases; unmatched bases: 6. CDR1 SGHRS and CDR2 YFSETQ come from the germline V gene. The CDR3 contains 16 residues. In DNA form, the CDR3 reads TGCGCCAGCAGCCCTTCAGGGGGCACCTCTGGAAACACCATATATTTT. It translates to CASSPSGGTSGNTIYF.

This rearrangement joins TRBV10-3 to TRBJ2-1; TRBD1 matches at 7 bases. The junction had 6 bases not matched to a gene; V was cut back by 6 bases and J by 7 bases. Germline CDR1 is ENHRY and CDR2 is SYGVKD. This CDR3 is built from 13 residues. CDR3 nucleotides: TGTGCCATCAGCATGACAGGGTGGAATGAGCAGTTCTTC. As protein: CAISMTGWNEQFF.

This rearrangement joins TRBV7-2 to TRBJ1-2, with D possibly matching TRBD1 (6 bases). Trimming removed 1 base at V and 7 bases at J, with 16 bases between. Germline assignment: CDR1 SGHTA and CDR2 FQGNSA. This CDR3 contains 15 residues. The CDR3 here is CASSLVGAPQFGYTF. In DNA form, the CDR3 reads TGTGCCAGCAGCTTAGTGGGGGCGCCACAGTTTGGCTACACCTTC.

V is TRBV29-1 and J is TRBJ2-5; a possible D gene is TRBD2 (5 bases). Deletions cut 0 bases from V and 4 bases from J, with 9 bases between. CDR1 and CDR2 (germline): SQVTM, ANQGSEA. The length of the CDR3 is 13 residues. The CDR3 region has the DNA TGCAGCGTTGAAGAGGTCCGGGGAGAGACCCAGTACTTC. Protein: CSVEEVRGETQYF.

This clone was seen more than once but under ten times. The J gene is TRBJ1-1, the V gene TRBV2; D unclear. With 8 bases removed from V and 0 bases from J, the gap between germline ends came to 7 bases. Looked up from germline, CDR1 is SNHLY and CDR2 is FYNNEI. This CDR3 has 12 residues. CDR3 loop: CASLIMNTEAFF. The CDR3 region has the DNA TGTGCCAGCTTGATCATGAACACTGAAGCTTTCTTT.

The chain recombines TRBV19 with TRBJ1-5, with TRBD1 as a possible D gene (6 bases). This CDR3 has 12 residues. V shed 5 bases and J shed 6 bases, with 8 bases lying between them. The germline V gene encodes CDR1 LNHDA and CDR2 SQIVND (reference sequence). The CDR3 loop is CASSPQGQPQHF. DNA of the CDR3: TGTGCCAGTAGTCCACAGGGTCAGCCCCAGCATTTT.

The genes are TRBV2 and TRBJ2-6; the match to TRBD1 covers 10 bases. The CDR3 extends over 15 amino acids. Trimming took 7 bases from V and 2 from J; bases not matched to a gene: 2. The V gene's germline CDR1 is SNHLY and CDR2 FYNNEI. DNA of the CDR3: TGTGCCAGCAACGACAGGGGGCCTGGGGCCAACGTCCTGACTTTC. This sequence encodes CASNDRGPGANVLTF.

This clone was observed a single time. The CDR3 DNA reads TGTGCCAGCTCAATCCGGAACGCCGGGGGTAACGACGAGCAGTACTTC. Its protein is CASSIRNAGGNDEQYF. The genes are TRBV18 and TRBJ2-7; TRBD2 is a possible D gene (6 bases). From germline, CDR1 is KGHSH and CDR2 LQKENI. V was pared by 5 bases and J by 5 bases, with 22 bases between. The CDR3 has 16 amino acids.

The chain's CDR3 is CASSQSGLQRYEQYF. CDR3 sequence (DNA): TGCGCCAGCAGCCAATCAGGCCTCCAGAGATACGAGCAGTACTTC. The chain combines TRBV5-1 with TRBJ2-7, with D uncertain. Between the trimmed V and J ends, which lost 4 bases and 4 bases, there was a span of 18 bases. The CDR3 contains 15 residues. Germline V lookup: CDR1 SGHRS, CDR2 YFSETQ.

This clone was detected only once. The CDR3 here is CASSEPGQGGTGELFF. The CDR3, as DNA: TGTGCCAGCAGCGAACCTGGACAGGGGGGCACCGGGGAGCTGTTTTTT. The chain has TRBV11-1 and TRBJ2-2, with 10 positions matching TRBD1. CDR3 length: 16 residues. V lost 5 bases to trimming and J lost 4 bases; unmatched junction nucleotides: 7. CDR1 and CDR2 from the germline V gene are SGHAT and FQDESV (reference sequence).

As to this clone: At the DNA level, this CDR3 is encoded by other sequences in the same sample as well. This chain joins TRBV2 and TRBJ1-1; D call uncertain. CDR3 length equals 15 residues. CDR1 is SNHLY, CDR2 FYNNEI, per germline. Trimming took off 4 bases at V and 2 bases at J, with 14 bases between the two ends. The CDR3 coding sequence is TGTGCCAGCAGTGTTTCTCGTCAGCTAAACACTGAAGCTTTCTTT. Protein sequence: CASSVSRQLNTEAFF.

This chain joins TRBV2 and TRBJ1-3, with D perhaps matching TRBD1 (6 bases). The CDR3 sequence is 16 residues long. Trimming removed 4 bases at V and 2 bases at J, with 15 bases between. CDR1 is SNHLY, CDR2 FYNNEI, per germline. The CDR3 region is CASSGGLLDPGNTIYF. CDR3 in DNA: TGTGCCAGCAGTGGGGGGCTCCTGGATCCTGGAAACACCATATATTTT.

For the CDR3, the DNA is TGTGCCTGGAAGATTGGCAGGGTGTCCTACGAGCAGTACTTC. Translating it yields CAWKIGRVSYEQYF. V usage is TRBV30 and J usage is TRBJ2-7, with D maybe TRBD1 (5 bases). This CDR3 is 14 amino acids long. Germline V CDR1 and CDR2: GTSNPN, SVGIG (reference sequence). V was trimmed by 4 bases and J by 1 base, leaving 14 bases between them.

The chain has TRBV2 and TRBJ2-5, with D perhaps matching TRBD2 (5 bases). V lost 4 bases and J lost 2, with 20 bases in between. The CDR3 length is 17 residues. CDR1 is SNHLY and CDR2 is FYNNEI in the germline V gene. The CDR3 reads CASSGGWASTSQETQYF. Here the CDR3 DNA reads TGTGCCAGCAGTGGCGGATGGGCTAGCACTTCGCAAGAGACCCAGTACTTC.

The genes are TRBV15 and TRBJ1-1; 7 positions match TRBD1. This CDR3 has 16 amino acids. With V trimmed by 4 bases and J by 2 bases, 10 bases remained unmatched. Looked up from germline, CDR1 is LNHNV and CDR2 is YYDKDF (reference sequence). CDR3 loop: CATSIDRVGRNTEAFF. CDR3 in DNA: TGTGCCACCAGCATAGACAGGGTGGGGAGAAACACTGAAGCTTTCTTT.

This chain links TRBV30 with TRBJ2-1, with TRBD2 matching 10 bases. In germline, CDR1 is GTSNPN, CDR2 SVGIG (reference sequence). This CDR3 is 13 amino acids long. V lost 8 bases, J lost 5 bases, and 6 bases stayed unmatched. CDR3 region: CASIAGGDNEQFF. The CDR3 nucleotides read TGTGCCAGCATAGCGGGGGGTGACAATGAGCAGTTCTTC.